This record covers a single T cell receptor (beta chain). The data were produced by immunoSEQ multiplex PCR, yet TCRdb's version contains in-frame clones alone and is incomplete. The sample yields more than 75,000 clones, 96% seen once. This record belongs to a study of technical replicates of blood from a handful of donors. V was clipped by 1 base and J by 0 bases, with 10 bases between them. The V gene's germline CDR1 is LNHDA and CDR2 SQIVND (reference sequence). This CDR3 is built from 15 residues. The rearrangement links TRBV19 to TRBJ2-7; weak D call: TRBD2 (5 bases). Sample: T cells isolated from PBMCs. This clonotype was sampled from a human donor in good health. The CDR3 is CASSIGRTSSYEQYF. The CDR3 DNA reads as TGTGCCAGTAGTATAGGTAGAACTAGCTCCTACGAGCAGTACTTC.